Given below is one T cell receptor (beta chain) in context. This sample was taken from a study of blood T cell repertoires in COVID-19. The V gene lost 0 bases and the J gene lost 2 bases, with 15 bases spanning the gap. This CDR3 spans 17 amino acids. CDR1 and CDR2 from the germline V gene are SGDLS and YYNGEE. Produced via immunoSEQ multiplex PCR; TCRdb's table is partial and in-frame only. The sample contains about 62,000 clones, around 74% of which appear only once. The receptor was derived from a woman aged 45-60 years with active or convalescent COVID-19. Sequenced input: peripheral blood. The gene calls are TRBV9 and TRBJ2-1, with D perhaps TRBD2 (6 bases). The CDR3 loop is CASSVAAVAATYNEQFF. CDR3 sequence (DNA): TGTGCCAGCAGCGTAGCAGCGGTAGCGGCCACCTACAATGAGCAGTTCTTC.